Included here is one T cell receptor beta chain sequence, with context. Its target is unknown. With 5 bases removed from V and 1 base from J, the gap between germline ends came to 15 bases. Germline V gene lookup returns CDR1 SGHRS and CDR2 YFSETQ. This CDR3 has 16 amino acids. Produced via immunoSEQ multiplex PCR; TCRdb's table is partial and in-frame only. The data show 1.5 million to 1.9 million clones, about 98% seen once. The sample comes from a study of shared clonotypes between healthy human individuals. The study's findings and limits: Sequencing depth was expected to affect clonotype sharing among donors. The small donor group covered limited genetic and exposure diversity.

This rearrangement joins TRBV5-1 to TRBJ2-2, with D tentatively TRBD2 (5 bases). This TCR came from a man aged 30-40 years in good health. The material sequenced was naive CD4+ T cells sorted from blood. Subset meaning: CD45RA+ positively selected. The CDR3 DNA is TGCGCCAGCAGAATCGGGGAGCGGTTGAACACCGGGGAGCTGTTTTTT. Translating it yields CASRIGERLNTGELFF.